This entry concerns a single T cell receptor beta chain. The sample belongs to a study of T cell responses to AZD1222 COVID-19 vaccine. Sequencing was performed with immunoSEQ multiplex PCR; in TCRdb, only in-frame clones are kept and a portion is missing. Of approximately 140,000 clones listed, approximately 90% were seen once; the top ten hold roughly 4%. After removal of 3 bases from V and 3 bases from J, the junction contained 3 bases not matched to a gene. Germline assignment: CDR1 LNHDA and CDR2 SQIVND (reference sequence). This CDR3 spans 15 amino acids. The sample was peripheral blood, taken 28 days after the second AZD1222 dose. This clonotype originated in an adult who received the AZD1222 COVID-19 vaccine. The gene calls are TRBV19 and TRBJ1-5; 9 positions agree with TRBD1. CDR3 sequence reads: CASSMDRGHNQPQHF. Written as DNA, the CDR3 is TGTGCCAGTAGTATGGACAGGGGTCACAATCAGCCCCAGCATTTT.